These 13 T cell receptor beta chains share one sample of origin, sequenced in a study of cytomegalovirus exposure and HLA in healthy donors. Both 60 Vbeta primers and 13 Jbeta primers went into the PCR. Sequenced by immunoSEQ multiplex PCR; TCRdb stores in-frame clones only, minus some. The sample includes about 81,000 clones, just over 75% of them seen just once. Sequenced sample: PBMCs. These receptors were obtained from a man aged 45-65 years in good health and CMV-seropositive.

The rearrangement joins TRBV6-6 to TRBJ2-3, with a weak D call TRBD2 (6 bases). V lost 7 bases and J lost 0, with 14 bases in between. CDR1 is MNHNY, CDR2 SVGAGI, per germline (reference sequence). This CDR3 has 15 residues. CDR3 amino acids: CASILTGTSTDTQYF. In nucleotides, the CDR3 is TGTGCCAGCATTCTGACTGGGACTAGCACAGATACGCAGTATTTT.

As to this clone: An end of the junction differs from the germline gene, which may be a read error. V and J are TRBV7-7 and TRBJ2-5; tentative D call: TRBD2 (5 bases). The germline gives CDR1 SSHAT, CDR2 FNYEAQ (reference sequence). There are 13 residues in the CDR3. In DNA, the CDR3 is TGTGCTAGCAGCTTGGCAGGACTGGAGACCCAGTACTTC. This encodes CASSLAGLETQYF.

This chain uses TRBV7-9 with TRBJ1-1; 8 bases map to TRBD1. The CDR3 has 15 amino acids. Germline V gene lookup returns CDR1 SEHNR and CDR2 FQNEAQ (reference sequence). Germline trimming cut 4 bases from V and 7 bases from J; bases unmatched to any gene: 11. The CDR3 loop reads CASSWGAGGEGEAFF. CDR3 sequence (DNA): TGTGCCAGCAGCTGGGGGGCAGGGGGCGAGGGTGAAGCTTTCTTT.

A word on this clone: This same CDR3 is encoded by further DNA sequences in the sample. This chain joins TRBV6-5 and TRBJ2-5; 8 bases map to TRBD1. This CDR3 region has 14 residues. V trimming: 4 bases; J trimming: 5 bases; junction bases outside the gene matches: 6. CDR1 and CDR2 (germline): MNHEY, SVGAGI. This CDR3 is CASSSGTGGETQYF. DNA for the CDR3: TGTGCCAGCAGTTCCGGGACAGGAGGGGAGACCCAGTACTTC.

This clone was seen a handful of times. V gene TRBV10-3 combines with J gene TRBJ1-2; 7 bases fit TRBD1. Germline V gene data show CDR1 as ENHRY and CDR2 as SYGVKD. Trimming removed 4 bases from V and 0 bases from J; junction bases left unmatched: 5. The CDR3 is 15 amino acids. CDR3 region: CAISATGVANYGYTF. Here the CDR3 DNA reads TGTGCCATCAGTGCCACAGGGGTCGCTAACTATGGCTACACCTTC.

The chain combines TRBV27 with TRBJ2-5; 8 nucleotides line up with TRBD1. Trimming took 3 bases from V and 6 from J; bases not matched to a gene: 6. Per the germline V gene, CDR1 is MNHEY and CDR2 is SMNVEV (reference sequence). CDR3 length: 14 amino acids. The CDR3 sequence: CASSFDRGLKTQYF. The DNA for the CDR3 is TGTGCCAGCAGTTTCGACAGGGGCCTAAAGACCCAGTACTTC.

The chain is built from TRBV7-3 and TRBJ2-3; no definite D call. Germline V gene data show CDR1 as SGHTA and CDR2 as FQGTGA. Between the trimmed V and J ends, which lost 5 bases and 4 bases, there was a span of 7 bases. This CDR3 is built from 12 residues. The CDR3 here is CASSAGADTQYF. The CDR3, as DNA: TGTGCCAGCAGCGCAGGCGCAGATACGCAGTATTTT.

The chain is built from TRBV4-1 and TRBJ2-7; D is ambiguous. Germline values: CDR1 MGHRA, CDR2 YSYEKL. The CDR3 has 15 residues. Trimming took 0 bases from V and 6 from J, leaving 15 bases between them. This chain's CDR3 is CASSQDRATSREQYF. In nucleotides, the CDR3 is TGCGCCAGCAGCCAAGATAGAGCTACCTCGCGCGAGCAGTACTTC.

The rearrangement joins TRBV4-1 to TRBJ1-2; D call uncertain. The V end was cut by 2 bases, the J end by 8 bases, with 18 bases between. Per germline, CDR1 MGHRA and CDR2 YSYEKL. The CDR3 sequence is 15 residues long. CDR3 in DNA: TGCGCCAGCAGCCAAACCTTCCGGGAGGTGGACGGCTACACCTTC. Protein: CASSQTFREVDGYTF.

V is TRBV11-3 and J is TRBJ2-7, with TRBD2 as a possible D gene (5 bases). Germline V gives CDR1 SGHNT, CDR2 YENEEA. Trimming removed 5 bases at V and 2 bases at J, with 19 bases between. CDR3 length: 16 residues. CDR3 DNA: TGTGCCAGCAGCCGAGCTGTCCGGACCGGGACCTACGAGCAGTACTTC. This translates into CASSRAVRTGTYEQYF.

This clone was recorded a few times. The gene calls are TRBV30 and TRBJ1-1, with 9 bases fitting TRBD1. Germline assignment: CDR1 GTSNPN and CDR2 SVGIG (reference sequence). The CDR3 runs to 16 residues. Trimming removed 4 bases from V and 2 bases from J; junction bases left unmatched: 11. The CDR3 spells CAWTITTGGENTEAFF. Written as DNA, the CDR3 is TGTGCCTGGACTATAACGACAGGGGGAGAAAACACTGAAGCTTTCTTT.

The genes are TRBV5-1 and TRBJ2-6, with a tentative D call TRBD2 (5 bases). The CDR3 is made up of 16 amino acids. Germline CDR1 is SGHRS and CDR2 is YFSETQ. V shed 0 bases and J shed 5 bases, with 12 bases lying between them. The CDR3 protein is CASSLESSSRANVLTF. Written as DNA, the CDR3 is TGCGCCAGCAGCTTGGAGTCGTCTAGCAGGGCCAACGTCCTGACTTTC.

The chain is built from TRBV9 and TRBJ2-1; 9 bases agree with TRBD1. J was trimmed by 2 bases and V by 3 bases; bases with no gene match: 18. The CDR3 contains 20 residues. Per germline, CDR1 SGDLS and CDR2 YYNGEE. CDR3: CASSGIPGTGGKTTYNEQFF. The CDR3 DNA follows: TGTGCCAGCAGCGGGATCCCGGGAACAGGGGGCAAAACGACCTACAATGAGCAGTTCTTC.